The rows below give T cell receptor beta chains drawn from one sample of a study of CD8 T cells in ankylosing spondylitis. TCRdb reprocessed the 5' RACE reads via MiXCR and lists one record per CDR3 protein. This table has 470,000 or so distinct CDR3 sequences, roughly a quarter appearing once. The sample consisted of blood, either unsorted or a sorted T cell fraction (not recorded which). The receptors were sampled from a male donor with ankylosing spondylitis. Both conserved end residues are part of each CDR3. Fields, in order: V gene, clone size, D gene, J gene, CDR3 protein, CDR3 DNA. The D gene is left open where the match is weak. Size is stated for part of the rows, as once, few or many counts, or as a class when the clone is expanded.

V gene: TRBV12-3/TRBV12-4; clone size: NA; D gene: NA; J gene: TRBJ2-1; CDR3 protein: CASRSTVTGPNEQFF; CDR3 DNA: TGTGCCAGCAGGAGCACCGTGACCGGGCCTAATGAGCAGTTCTTC
V gene: TRBV30; clone size: NA; D gene: NA; J gene: TRBJ1-1; CDR3 protein: CAWDRLVEAFF; CDR3 DNA: TGTGCCTGGGACCGCTTGGTGGAGGCTTTCTTT
V gene: TRBV12-3/TRBV12-4; clone size: few; D gene: TRBD1; J gene: TRBJ1-6; CDR3 protein: CASSSGTDRRNSPLHF; CDR3 DNA: TGTGCCAGCAGTTCCGGGACAGACCGGAGAAATTCACCCCTCCACTTT
V gene: TRBV20-1; clone size: NA; D gene: NA; J gene: TRBJ1-5; CDR3 protein: CSARAGGGLDNQPQHF; CDR3 DNA: TGCAGTGCTAGAGCTGGGGGGGGGCTGGACAATCAGCCCCAGCATTTT
V gene: TRBV5-1; clone size: many; D gene: NA; J gene: TRBJ2-5; CDR3 protein: CASSLEETQYF; CDR3 DNA: TGCGCCAGCAGCTTGGAAGAGACCCAGTACTTC
V gene: TRBV11-3; clone size: NA; D gene: NA; J gene: TRBJ2-3; CDR3 protein: CASSLLRGRTDTQYF; CDR3 DNA: TGTGCCAGCAGCCTCTTGCGGGGGCGCACAGATACGCAGTATTTT
V gene: TRBV20-1; clone size: few; D gene: NA; J gene: TRBJ2-2; CDR3 protein: CSARDSRTSNTGELFF; CDR3 DNA: TGCAGTGCTAGAGATTCAAGAACTTCGAACACCGGGGAGCTGTTTTTT
V gene: TRBV7-2; clone size: few; D gene: TRBD2; J gene: TRBJ2-3; CDR3 protein: CASSLDTAGGTDTQYF; CDR3 DNA: TGTGCCAGCAGTTTGGATACAGCGGGAGGCACAGATACGCAGTATTTT
V gene: TRBV20-1; clone size: NA; D gene: TRBD2; J gene: TRBJ2-1; CDR3 protein: CSASSVAGYNEQFF; CDR3 DNA: TGCAGTGCTAGTAGTGTAGCGGGCTACAATGAGCAGTTCTTC
V gene: TRBV7-2; clone size: few; D gene: TRBD1; J gene: TRBJ1-1; CDR3 protein: CASSLALGGGYTEAFF; CDR3 DNA: TGTGCCAGCAGCTTAGCGCTAGGGGGCGGGTACACTGAAGCTTTCTTT
V gene: TRBV11-2; clone size: NA; D gene: TRBD1; J gene: TRBJ1-1; CDR3 protein: CASSLRDRGGTEAFF; CDR3 DNA: TGTGCCAGCAGCTTACGGGACAGGGGCGGAACTGAAGCTTTCTTT
V gene: TRBV7-2; clone size: NA; D gene: NA; J gene: TRBJ1-6; CDR3 protein: CASSVGPQSIESPLHF; CDR3 DNA: TGTGCCAGCAGCGTTGGGCCTCAGTCAATTGAATCACCCCTCCACTTT
V gene: TRBV7-8; clone size: many; D gene: TRBD2; J gene: TRBJ2-1; CDR3 protein: CASSSPGTTNEQFF; CDR3 DNA: TGTGCCAGCAGCTCTCCCGGGACTACCAATGAGCAGTTCTTC
V gene: TRBV6-1; clone size: few; D gene: NA; J gene: TRBJ2-1; CDR3 protein: CASSERGYDHSYNEQFF; CDR3 DNA: TGTGCCAGCAGTGAAAGAGGCTATGACCATTCCTACAATGAGCAGTTCTTC
V gene: TRBV5-5; clone size: few; D gene: TRBD2; J gene: TRBJ2-3; CDR3 protein: CASSLFPVGGVADTQYF; CDR3 DNA: TGTGCCAGCAGCTTGTTCCCGGTCGGGGGGGTGGCAGATACGCAGTATTTT
V gene: TRBV3-1; clone size: NA; D gene: TRBD1; J gene: TRBJ2-3; CDR3 protein: CASSPRQGAGDTQYF; CDR3 DNA: TGTGCCAGCAGCCCCCGACAGGGGGCAGGAGATACGCAGTATTTT
V gene: TRBV30; clone size: NA; D gene: TRBD1; J gene: TRBJ1-2; CDR3 protein: CAWSDYRGDGYGYTF; CDR3 DNA: TGTGCCTGGAGTGACTACAGGGGGGACGGCTATGGCTACACCTTC
V gene: TRBV7-2; clone size: NA; D gene: NA; J gene: TRBJ2-5; CDR3 protein: CASSQGPTGTQYF; CDR3 DNA: TGTGCCAGCAGCCAGGGCCCCACGGGAACCCAGTACTTC
V gene: TRBV2; clone size: NA; D gene: TRBD1; J gene: TRBJ1-5; CDR3 protein: CASRADRAGQPQHF; CDR3 DNA: TGTGCCAGCAGGGCAGACAGGGCTGGTCAGCCCCAGCATTTT
V gene: TRBV29-1; clone size: NA; D gene: NA; J gene: TRBJ2-1; CDR3 protein: CSVNLRGGTYNEQFF; CDR3 DNA: TGCAGCGTTAACCTTAGGGGGGGGACCTACAATGAGCAGTTCTTC
V gene: TRBV5-1; clone size: NA; D gene: NA; J gene: TRBJ2-1; CDR3 protein: CASSLVKGLDGVDEQFF; CDR3 DNA: TGCGCCAGCAGCTTGGTCAAAGGACTTGACGGTGTGGATGAGCAGTTCTTC
V gene: TRBV6-5; clone size: few; D gene: NA; J gene: TRBJ2-6; CDR3 protein: CASSYQSTGANVLTF; CDR3 DNA: TGTGCCAGCAGTTATCAGAGTACCGGGGCCAACGTCCTGACTTTC
V gene: TRBV5-1; clone size: few; D gene: NA; J gene: TRBJ2-5; CDR3 protein: CASSWVGRETQYF; CDR3 DNA: TGCGCCAGCAGCTGGGTGGGGAGAGAGACCCAGTACTTC
V gene: TRBV9; clone size: NA; D gene: NA; J gene: TRBJ2-2; CDR3 protein: CASSGTPGTGELFF; CDR3 DNA: TGTGCCAGCAGCGGGACCCCGGGCACCGGGGAGCTGTTTTTT
V gene: TRBV2; clone size: NA; D gene: TRBD2; J gene: TRBJ2-3; CDR3 protein: CASTKGEGSDTQYF; CDR3 DNA: TGTGCCAGCACCAAAGGGGAGGGATCAGATACGCAGTATTTT
V gene: TRBV5-5; clone size: NA; D gene: TRBD2; J gene: TRBJ2-3; CDR3 protein: CASSFHRTSESDTQYF; CDR3 DNA: TGTGCCAGCAGCTTTCATAGGACTAGCGAATCAGATACGCAGTATTTT
V gene: TRBV3-1; clone size: NA; D gene: NA; J gene: TRBJ2-3; CDR3 protein: CASSQEYGTQYF; CDR3 DNA: TGTGCCAGCAGCCAAGAATACGGTACGCAGTATTTT
V gene: TRBV11-1; clone size: NA; D gene: NA; J gene: TRBJ2-3; CDR3 protein: CASSLAGGSGRSTDTQYF; CDR3 DNA: TGTGCCAGCAGCTTAGCGGGTGGCTCGGGACGGAGCACAGATACGCAGTATTTT
V gene: TRBV11-2; clone size: NA; D gene: NA; J gene: TRBJ2-1; CDR3 protein: CASSLDNSINEQFF; CDR3 DNA: TGTGCCAGCAGCTTAGATAACTCCATCAATGAGCAGTTCTTC
V gene: TRBV20-1; clone size: NA; D gene: NA; J gene: TRBJ2-2; CDR3 protein: CSASASPGELFF; CDR3 DNA: TGCAGTGCTAGCGCCAGCCCCGGGGAGCTGTTTTTT
V gene: TRBV5-1; clone size: NA; D gene: NA; J gene: TRBJ2-3; CDR3 protein: CASSMNGRLSTDTQYF; CDR3 DNA: TGCGCCAGCAGCATGAACGGACGGCTTAGCACAGATACGCAGTATTTT
V gene: TRBV2; clone size: NA; D gene: TRBD1; J gene: TRBJ1-2; CDR3 protein: CASSVGQGGDYGYTF; CDR3 DNA: TGTGCCAGCAGTGTGGGACAGGGGGGAGACTATGGCTACACCTTC
V gene: TRBV10-3; clone size: NA; D gene: TRBD1; J gene: TRBJ2-7; CDR3 protein: CAISPKGTAEQYF; CDR3 DNA: TGTGCCATCAGTCCAAAAGGGACAGCCGAGCAGTACTTC
V gene: TRBV7-2; clone size: few; D gene: TRBD1; J gene: TRBJ1-4; CDR3 protein: CASSSATGGSEKLFF; CDR3 DNA: TGTGCCAGCAGCTCCGCGACAGGGGGCAGCGAAAAACTGTTTTTT
V gene: TRBV19; clone size: once; D gene: NA; J gene: TRBJ1-1; CDR3 protein: CASSIHRDTEAFF; CDR3 DNA: TGTGCCAGTAGTATTCATCGCGACACTGAAGCTTTCTTT
V gene: TRBV6-1; clone size: many; D gene: NA; J gene: TRBJ2-7; CDR3 protein: CASTRAKGGSYEQYF; CDR3 DNA: TGTGCCAGCACTCGCGCGAAGGGAGGCTCCTACGAGCAGTACTTC
V gene: TRBV3-1; clone size: NA; D gene: TRBD1; J gene: TRBJ1-5; CDR3 protein: CASSRGTGMGNQPQHF; CDR3 DNA: TGTGCCAGCAGCCGAGGGACAGGGATGGGCAATCAGCCCCAGCATTTT
V gene: TRBV20-1; clone size: few; D gene: NA; J gene: TRBJ1-2; CDR3 protein: CSAPRVGAGYTF; CDR3 DNA: TGCAGTGCCCCGAGAGTCGGGGCTGGCTACACCTTC
V gene: TRBV20-1; clone size: few; D gene: NA; J gene: TRBJ2-7; CDR3 protein: CSARDRQMGNGEQYF; CDR3 DNA: TGCAGTGCTAGAGATCGACAGATGGGGAACGGCGAGCAGTACTTC
V gene: TRBV10-3; clone size: NA; D gene: NA; J gene: TRBJ2-3; CDR3 protein: CAIRAYSTDTQYF; CDR3 DNA: TGTGCCATCAGAGCTTACAGTACAGATACGCAGTATTTT
V gene: TRBV15; clone size: few; D gene: NA; J gene: TRBJ2-5; CDR3 protein: CATSRRTREETQYF; CDR3 DNA: TGTGCCACCAGCAGACGGACGAGAGAAGAGACCCAGTACTTC
V gene: TRBV24-1; clone size: once; D gene: NA; J gene: TRBJ2-5; CDR3 protein: CATSNSGGETQYF; CDR3 DNA: TGTGCCACCAGTAACAGCGGTGGAGAGACCCAGTACTTC
V gene: TRBV20-1; clone size: NA; D gene: TRBD2; J gene: TRBJ2-5; CDR3 protein: CSASLADWGTQYF; CDR3 DNA: TGCAGTGCTAGTCTAGCGGACTGGGGGACCCAGTACTTC